A selection of T cell receptor beta chains follows, all from one sample in a study of control samples from healthy donors and cancer patients. Sequenced by immunoSEQ multiplex PCR; TCRdb stores in-frame clones only, minus some. The profile shows about 160,000 clones, roughly 94% of them singletons. Sequencing used blood. The receptors derive from a woman in her thirties or forties in good health. Both conserved end residues are part of each CDR3. The order of the fields is V gene, clone size, J gene, D gene, CDR3 protein, CDR3 DNA. The D gene is left open where the match is weak. Not all rows give a size; the values are once, few, many and, for expanded clones, a class.

TRBV11-3	NA	TRBJ1-1	NA	CASSYKPIPGFGTEAFF	TGTGCCAGCAGCTACAAACCAATCCCAGGGTTCGGCACTGAAGCTTTCTTT
TRBV10-1	NA	TRBJ2-2	NA	CASSDFGAGELFF	TGCGCCAGCAGTGATTTCGGTGCCGGGGAGCTGTTTTTT
TRBV7-5	NA	TRBJ1-5	NA	CARSSEVLRRGTNQPQHF	TGTGCCAGAAGCTCGGAGGTCCTTAGGCGGGGGACCAATCAGCCCCAGCATTTT
TRBV5-1	NA	TRBJ2-7	NA	CASSWGASSYEQYF	TGCGCCAGCAGCTGGGGGGCCAGCTCCTACGAGCAGTACTTC
TRBV7-2	NA	TRBJ2-1	NA	CASSPLAGGDRYNEQFF	TGTGCCAGCAGTCCCTTGGCCGGAGGCGATCGATACAATGAGCAGTTCTTC
TRBV9	NA	TRBJ2-3	TRBD1	CASSDRTGVADTQYF	TGTGCCAGCAGCGACAGGACAGGGGTGGCAGATACGCAGTATTTT
TRBV4-3	NA	TRBJ1-1	NA	CASSQDQRNTEAFF	TGCGCCAGCAGCCAAGATCAGAGGAACACTGAAGCTTTCTTT
TRBV13	NA	TRBJ1-2	TRBD1	CASSPGQAYGYTF	TGTGCCAGCAGCCCTGGACAGGCCTATGGCTACACCTTC
TRBV11-2	NA	TRBJ2-5	NA	CASSAGQTQYF	TGTGCCAGCAGCGCGGGGCAGACCCAGTACTTC
TRBV27	NA	TRBJ2-3	TRBD2	CASSFELSHSGASTDTQYF	TGTGCCAGCAGTTTTGAGTTGAGTCATAGCGGGGCTAGCACAGATACGCAGTATTTT
TRBV2	NA	TRBJ2-2	TRBD2	CASSEARGVSGELFF	TGTGCCAGCAGTGAAGCACGGGGGGTCAGCGGGGAGCTGTTTTTT
TRBV7-6	NA	TRBJ2-2	TRBD1	CASSLHLQGPPYTGELFF	TGTGCCAGCAGCTTACATTTACAGGGGCCCCCTTACACCGGGGAGCTGTTTTTT
TRBV10-2	NA	TRBJ1-1	NA	CASSSSALGTEAFF	TGCGCCAGCAGTTCCTCGGCCTTGGGCACTGAAGCTTTCTTT
TRBV20-1	NA	TRBJ2-1	TRBD2	CSASGVAGGHGESSYNEQFF	TGCAGTGCTAGTGGGGTAGCGGGAGGCCACGGAGAGAGCTCCTACAATGAGCAGTTCTTC
TRBV6-5	once	TRBJ1-5	TRBD1	CASSPTGFQPQHF	TGTGCCAGCAGTCCGACAGGGTTCCAGCCCCAGCATTTT
TRBV9	few	TRBJ1-4	NA	CASSVGAGRATNEKLFF	TGTGCCAGCAGCGTAGGGGCAGGGCGTGCAACTAATGAAAAACTGTTTTTT
TRBV28	NA	TRBJ1-2	NA	CASSFSSGGFGYTF	TGTGCCAGCAGTTTCTCCTCCGGGGGTTTTGGCTACACCTTC
TRBV6-4	NA	TRBJ1-1	NA	CASSDQVYTEAFF	TGTGCCAGCAGTGACCAGGTCTACACTGAAGCTTTCTTT
TRBV7-2	NA	TRBJ2-4	NA	CASSSPTLAKNIQYF	TGTGCCAGCAGCTCACCGACCTTAGCCAAAAACATTCAGTACTTC
TRBV30	NA	TRBJ2-2	NA	CAWREGYSTGELFF	TGTGCCTGGAGAGAAGGGTATAGCACCGGGGAGCTGTTTTTT
TRBV6-2/TRBV6-3	few	TRBJ1-2	TRBD1	CASSSQGGIGGYTF	TGTGCCAGCAGTTCGCAGGGGGGAATCGGTGGCTACACCTTC
TRBV25-1	few	TRBJ2-7	NA	CASSEGLEQYF	TGTGCCAGCAGTGAAGGCCTCGAGCAGTACTTC